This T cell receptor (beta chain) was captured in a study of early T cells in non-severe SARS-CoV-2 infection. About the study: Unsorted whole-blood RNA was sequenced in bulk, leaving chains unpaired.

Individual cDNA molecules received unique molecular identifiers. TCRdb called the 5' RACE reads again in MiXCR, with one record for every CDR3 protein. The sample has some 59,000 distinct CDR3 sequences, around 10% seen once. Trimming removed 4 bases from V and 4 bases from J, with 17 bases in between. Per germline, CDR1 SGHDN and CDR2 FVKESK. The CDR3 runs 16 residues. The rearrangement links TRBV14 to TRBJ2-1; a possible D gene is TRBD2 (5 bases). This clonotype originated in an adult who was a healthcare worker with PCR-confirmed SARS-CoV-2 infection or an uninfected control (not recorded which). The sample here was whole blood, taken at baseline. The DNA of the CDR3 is TGTGCCAGCAGCCTAGCGCTGTGGGCCCCGTACAATGAGCAGTTCTTC. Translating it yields CASSLALWAPYNEQFF.